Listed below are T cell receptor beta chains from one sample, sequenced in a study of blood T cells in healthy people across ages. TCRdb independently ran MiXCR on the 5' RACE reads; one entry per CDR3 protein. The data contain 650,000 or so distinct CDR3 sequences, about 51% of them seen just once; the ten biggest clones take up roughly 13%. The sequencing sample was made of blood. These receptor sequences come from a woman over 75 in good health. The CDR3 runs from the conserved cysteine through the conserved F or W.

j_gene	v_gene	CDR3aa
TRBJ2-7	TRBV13	CASSGIKDSPGYEQYF
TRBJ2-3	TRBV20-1	CSARDRWTSTDTQYF
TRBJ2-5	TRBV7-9	CASSPTQVKETQYF
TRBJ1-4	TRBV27	CASSLSGGGIEKLFF
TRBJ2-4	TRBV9	CASSVEANGNIQYF
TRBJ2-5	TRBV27	CASSRGLPETQYF
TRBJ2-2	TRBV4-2	CASSQDRLADTGELFF
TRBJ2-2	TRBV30	CAWSGDRDLVTAGELFF
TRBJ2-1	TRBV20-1	CSARDQVGGFF
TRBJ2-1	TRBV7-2	CASNLAGGFGDEQFF
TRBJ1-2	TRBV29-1	CSVEDLIYGYTF
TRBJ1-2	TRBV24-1	CATSDRNGFGYTF
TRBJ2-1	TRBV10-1	CASSGPGQPAGQFF
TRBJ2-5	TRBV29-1	CSVESNEETQYF
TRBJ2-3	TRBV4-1	CASSFIDLTDTQYF
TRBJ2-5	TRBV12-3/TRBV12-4	CASSPGLGTGSRRYF
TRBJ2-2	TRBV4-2	CASSPRGQTGELFF
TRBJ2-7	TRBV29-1	CSVARQGYYEQYF
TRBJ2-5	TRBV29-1	CSVEDGLAGETQYF
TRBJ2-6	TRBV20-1	CSASPSGANVLTF
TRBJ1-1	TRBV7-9	CASSFGTPNTEAFF
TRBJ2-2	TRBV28	CASSFMGLETGELFF
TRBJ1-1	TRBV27	CASRPRQSNTEAFF
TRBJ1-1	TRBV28	CASSLGGGSEAFF
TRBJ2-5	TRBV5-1	CASSLDPVGGLETQYF
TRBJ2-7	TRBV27	CASTPGGRFYEQYF
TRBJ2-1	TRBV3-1	CASSLLRGALTEQFF
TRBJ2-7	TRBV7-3	CASSLTSPGEQYF
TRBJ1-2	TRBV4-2	CASSQGGDRGRCGYTF
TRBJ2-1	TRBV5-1	CASSRPNNNEQFF
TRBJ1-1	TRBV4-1	CASSQDPGSKLNTEAFF
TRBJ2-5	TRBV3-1	CASSQDRGQETQYF
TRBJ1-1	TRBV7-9	CASSFGPRVNTEAFF
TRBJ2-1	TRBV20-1	CSARTPGAPYNEQFF
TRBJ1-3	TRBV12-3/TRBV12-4	CASNLEAGNTIYF
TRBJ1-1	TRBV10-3	CTIAPGTVNTEAFF
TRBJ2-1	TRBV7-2	CASSLDSGRAYEQFF
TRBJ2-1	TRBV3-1	CASSHGASRNEQFF
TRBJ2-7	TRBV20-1	CSATGRDYEQYF
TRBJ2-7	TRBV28	CASSPTGRISYEQYF
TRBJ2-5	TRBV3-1	CASSHQEVRLAGEYEQYF
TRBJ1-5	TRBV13	CASSLRLGQPQHF
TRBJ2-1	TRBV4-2	CASSQETLGGSVGSYNEQFF
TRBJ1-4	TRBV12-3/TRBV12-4	CASSLRTGGREKLFF
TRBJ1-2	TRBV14	CASSQDLQGDYGYTF
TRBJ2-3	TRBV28	CASSFEVLAGAKRNTQYF
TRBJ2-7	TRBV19	CASKIQRGSYEQYF
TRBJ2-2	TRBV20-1	CSVQDRANTGELFF
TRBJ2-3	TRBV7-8	CASRKTGPSTDTQYF
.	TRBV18	CASSLNDRGLSYEQYF
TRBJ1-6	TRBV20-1	CSARDRLGGFFSPLHF
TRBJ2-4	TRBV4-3	CASSQEQGAFPKNIQYF
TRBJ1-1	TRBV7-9	CASSERDLSATEAFF
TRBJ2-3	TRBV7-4	CASSLVELASTTDTQYF
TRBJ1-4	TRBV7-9	CASSPTTGTGGAEGEKLFF